This is a list of T cell receptor beta chains from one sample in a study of PD-1 blockade in classical Hodgkin lymphoma. Sequenced by immunoSEQ multiplex PCR; TCRdb stores in-frame clones only, minus some. There are tens of thousands of clones in the sample; 85% to 95% occur only once, and around 8% lies in the top ten. Sequenced here: peripheral blood mononuclear cells (PBMCs), sampled before the fourth cycle of nivolumab. The receptors were sampled from a human donor with classical Hodgkin lymphoma. The CDR3 runs from the conserved cysteine through the conserved F or W. The D gene is left open where the match is weak. Size values are once, few and many counts, or a class for expanded clones, and some rows have none.

cdr3_aa cdr3_nt clone_size v_call d_call j_call
CASGDRNSPLHF TGTGCCAGCGGGGACAGAAATTCACCCCTCCACTTT - TRBV6-6 TRBD1 TRBJ1-6
CASSYSGTNTEAFF TGTGCCAGCAGCTACTCCGGGACGAACACTGAAGCTTTCTTT - TRBV11-2 - TRBJ1-1
CASSLPTSGKPDNEQFF TGTGCCAGCAGTTTACCCACCAGCGGGAAACCCGACAATGAGCAGTTCTTC - TRBV28 TRBD2 TRBJ2-1
CASSLGTPGYTIYF TGTGCCAGCAGCCTCGGTACGCCGGGGTACACCATATATTTT - TRBV6-6 - TRBJ1-3
CASSEQGNTEAFF TGTGCCAGCAGCGAACAGGGGAACACTGAAGCTTTCTTT - TRBV6-1 - TRBJ1-1
CASSGTSGRYEQYF TGTGCCAGCAGTGGGACTAGCGGGAGGTACGAGCAGTACTTC - TRBV27 TRBD2 TRBJ2-7
CASTTGSYGYTF TGTGCCAGCACTACAGGGTCCTATGGCTACACCTTC - TRBV28 - TRBJ1-2
CASADSGAYEQYF TGTGCCAGCGCCGACTCTGGGGCCTACGAGCAGTACTTC - TRBV28 - TRBJ2-7
CASRPQQGNPNYGYTF TGTGCCAGCAGGCCTCAACAGGGTAACCCTAACTATGGCTACACCTTC - TRBV28 - TRBJ1-2
CASSQDKGVGYGYTF TGCGCCAGCAGCCAAGATAAGGGGGTTGGCTATGGCTACACCTTC once TRBV4-1 - TRBJ1-2
CATRGLSTGGSYNEQFF TGTGCCACCAGGGGTTTGTCTACAGGGGGCTCCTACAATGAGCAGTTCTTC - TRBV28 TRBD1 TRBJ2-1
CASSTPGINSPLHF TGTGCCAGTAGTACCCCAGGGATTAATTCACCCCTCCACTTT - TRBV19 - TRBJ1-6
CASSIDGHFTGELFF TGTGCCAGTAGTATAGATGGACACTTCACCGGGGAGCTGTTTTTT - TRBV19 - TRBJ2-2
CASSLAGTGANVLTF TGTGCCAGCAGCTTAGCGGGAACAGGGGCCAACGTCCTGACTTTC - TRBV7-9 - TRBJ2-6
CASPTRPGELFF TGTGCCAGCCCAACTCGGCCCGGGGAGCTGTTTTTT few TRBV7-6 - TRBJ2-2
CASNPSVRGTGELFF TGTGCCAGCAATCCCTCAGTTCGGGGCACCGGGGAGCTGTTTTTT - TRBV6-5 - TRBJ2-2
CASSDRASGRYERNEQFF TGTGCCAGCAGTGATCGGGCTAGCGGGAGATATGAAAGGAATGAGCAGTTCTTC - TRBV6-4 TRBD2 TRBJ2-1
CASSLARLDGYNEQFF TGTGCCAGCAGCTTAGCGCGCTTGGACGGGTACAATGAGCAGTTCTTC - TRBV7-9 - TRBJ2-1
CTSSRGPGGVSSYNEQFF TGCACCAGCAGCCGAGGACCCGGCGGAGTCAGCTCCTACAATGAGCAGTTCTTC - TRBV1 - TRBJ2-1
CASSRDSSRDTQYF TGCGCCAGCAGCCGGGACTCTTCGAGAGATACGCAGTATTTT - TRBV5-1 - TRBJ2-3
CASSSIAGEGIDTQYF TGTGCCAGCAGTTCAATAGCGGGAGAGGGAATTGATACGCAGTATTTT - TRBV27 TRBD2 TRBJ2-3
CASSPRGSQETQYF TGCGCCAGCAGCCCGCGGGGGTCACAAGAGACCCAGTACTTC once TRBV4-1 TRBD2 TRBJ2-5
CASSFLRTSGPYEQYF TGTGCCAGCAGCTTTCTCCGGACTAGCGGTCCCTACGAGCAGTACTTC - TRBV4-2 TRBD2 TRBJ2-7
CASSATGTINNEQFF TGTGCCAGCAGTGCCACCGGGACTATTAACAATGAGCAGTTCTTC - TRBV25-1 TRBD2 TRBJ2-1
CASSPGYNYGYTF TGTGCCAGCAGTCCAGGGTATAACTATGGCTACACCTTC few TRBV27 - TRBJ1-2
CASSWGAVLDEQYF TGTGCCAGCTCTTGGGGGGCGGTTTTGGACGAGCAGTACTTC - TRBV28 - TRBJ2-7
CSGDRGFNNEQFF TGCAGCGGTGACAGGGGGTTCAACAATGAGCAGTTCTTC - TRBV29-1 TRBD1 TRBJ2-1
CASSERRESGELFF TGCGCCAGCAGTGAGAGAAGGGAGTCCGGGGAGCTGTTTTTT - TRBV10-1 - TRBJ2-2
CASSLARGGTSYNEQFF TGTGCCAGCAGCTTAGCCCGAGGGGGCACCTCCTACAATGAGCAGTTCTTC - TRBV11-2 TRBD1 TRBJ2-1
CASSVGLSNQPQHF TGTGCCAGCAGCGTAGGACTTAGCAATCAGCCCCAGCATTTT - TRBV9 - TRBJ1-5
CASRRDREGNSPLHF TGTGCCAGCAGGAGAGACAGGGAGGGAAATTCACCCCTCCACTTT - TRBV25-1 TRBD1 TRBJ1-6
CASSLYRTGGYEQYF TGTGCCAGCAGTTTATACCGGACAGGGGGATACGAGCAGTACTTC - TRBV28 TRBD1 TRBJ2-7
CASSFTRHTYEQYF TGTGCCAGCAGCTTTACTCGACACACTTACGAGCAGTACTTC once TRBV13 - TRBJ2-7
CASSLLISTDTQYF TGTGCCAGCAGTTTACTGATTAGCACAGATACGCAGTATTTT - TRBV2 - TRBJ2-3
CASGGVGQPQHF TGTGCCAGCGGGGGGGTCGGACAGCCCCAGCATTTT - TRBV6-5 - TRBJ1-5
CASSSTPDWQVYEQYF TGTGCCAGCAGTTCCACCCCGGACTGGCAAGTCTACGAGCAGTACTTC once TRBV28 - TRBJ2-7
CASSYLRDYNEQFF TGTGCCAGCAGCTACCTTAGGGACTACAATGAGCAGTTCTTC - TRBV13 - TRBJ2-1
CASSSSWVLDTEAFF TGTGCCAGCAGCTCGTCCTGGGTTTTGGACACTGAAGCTTTCTTT - TRBV11-2 - TRBJ1-1
CASSSTRTGEQYF TGCGCCAGCAGTTCGACACGAACAGGCGAGCAGTACTTC - TRBV10-1 - TRBJ2-7
CASSTTGGVQYF TGTGCCAGCAGCACGACAGGCGGGGTCCAGTACTTC - TRBV11-3 - TRBJ2-5
CATSRDGVANEKLFF TGTGCCACCAGCAGAGATGGGGTCGCTAATGAAAAACTGTTTTTT - TRBV15 - TRBJ1-4
CASSLTGGPKETDTQYF TGTGCCAGCAGCTTGACGGGGGGGCCGAAAGAGACAGATACGCAGTATTTT once TRBV5-4 TRBD2 TRBJ2-3
CATSTRRGGNQPQHF TGTGCCACCAGCACCCGCAGGGGCGGAAATCAGCCCCAGCATTTT - TRBV15 - TRBJ1-5
CASSPGTGKMGEQYF TGTGCCAGCAGCCCAGGGACAGGGAAAATGGGTGAGCAGTACTTC - TRBV5-4 TRBD1 TRBJ2-7
CASSLASGKTGELFF TGTGCCAGCAGCTTGGCTAGCGGGAAGACCGGGGAGCTGTTTTTT - TRBV5-4 TRBD2 TRBJ2-2
CASSLTQLSSGNTIYF TGCGCCAGCAGCTTGACTCAGCTCTCCTCTGGAAACACCATATATTTT - TRBV5-1 - TRBJ1-3
CASSPLERGTGELFF TGCGCCAGCAGCCCATTGGAGCGGGGAACCGGGGAGCTGTTTTTT - TRBV5-1 TRBD2 TRBJ2-2
CSVDRGGTEAFF TGCAGCGTAGACAGGGGGGGTACTGAAGCTTTCTTT few TRBV29-1 TRBD1 TRBJ1-1
CASSEESSGSLDEQFF TGTGCCAGCAGTGAAGAGTCTAGCGGGAGTCTCGATGAGCAGTTCTTC - TRBV2 TRBD2 TRBJ2-1
CASSLLTGTYEQYF TGCGCCAGCAGCTTGTTAACGGGCACCTACGAGCAGTACTTC - TRBV5-1 - TRBJ2-7
CSATSAYEQYF TGCAGTGCTACTAGCGCCTACGAGCAGTACTTC - TRBV20-1 - TRBJ2-7
CAISGSSGKQFF TGTGCCATCAGTGGTAGTAGCGGGAAACAGTTCTTC - TRBV10-3 TRBD2 TRBJ2-1
CASSWGNRGVTETQYF TGCGCCAGCAGCTGGGGGAACAGGGGTGTCACAGAGACCCAGTACTTC - TRBV5-1 TRBD1 TRBJ2-5